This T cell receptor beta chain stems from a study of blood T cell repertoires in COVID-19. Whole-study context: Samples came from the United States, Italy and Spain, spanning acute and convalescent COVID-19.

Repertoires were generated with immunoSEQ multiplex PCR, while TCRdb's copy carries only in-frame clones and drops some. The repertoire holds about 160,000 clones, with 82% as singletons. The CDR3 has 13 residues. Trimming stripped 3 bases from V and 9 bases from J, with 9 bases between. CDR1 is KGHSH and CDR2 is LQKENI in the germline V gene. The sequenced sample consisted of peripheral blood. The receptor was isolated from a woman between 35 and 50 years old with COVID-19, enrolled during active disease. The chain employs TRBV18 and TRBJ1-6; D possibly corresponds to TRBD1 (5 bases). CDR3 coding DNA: TGTGCCAGCTCACCGGGACTTGTTTCACCCCTCCACTTT. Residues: CASSPGLVSPLHF.